Below, 29 T cell receptor beta chains from the same sample are listed, as sequenced in a study of blood T cell repertoires in COVID-19 (dated by TCRdb to the early 2020s). Libraries were built with the immunoSEQ multiplex PCR assay. The table was pulled from immuneACCESS by TCRdb, which kept in-frame rearrangements only. Such tables lose some clones; where checked, under half of the loss comes from unresolved V genes, and the rest has no known cause. Counted in this sample were roughly 500,000 clones; 70% to 90% of them appeared once. The ten largest clones take up 3% to 3.5% of the sample. The specimen was peripheral blood. The receptors originated from a human donor in a cohort sampled during active COVID-19.

This clone appeared a few times. This chain joins TRBV4-1 and TRBJ1-1; the D is unclear. Germline-derived CDR1 and CDR2 are MGHRA and YSYEKL. The CDR3 spans 14 residues. Trimming shortened V by 3 bases and J by 0 bases, and 8 bases separated the two germline ends. The CDR3 is CASSHRIMNTEAFF. CDR3 nucleotides: TGCGCCAGCAGCCACAGGATTATGAACACTGAAGCTTTCTTT.

This chain uses TRBV19 with TRBJ2-7; TRBD2 agrees at 9 bases. The length of the CDR3 is 17 residues. After removal of 5 bases from V and 0 bases from J, the junction contained 11 bases not matched to a gene. From germline, CDR1 is LNHDA and CDR2 SQIVND (reference sequence). CDR3 in amino acids: CASSRLAGTFSSYEQYF. Here the CDR3 DNA reads TGTGCCAGTAGTCGGCTAGCGGGAACCTTTAGCTCCTACGAGCAGTACTTC.

This clone was counted a few times. This chain links TRBV24-1 with TRBJ2-1; D not resolved. Germline CDR1 KGHDR, CDR2 SFDVKD. This CDR3 spans 11 amino acids. Trimming took off 3 bases at V and 8 bases at J, with 4 bases between the two ends. The CDR3 loop reads CATSDLHEQFF. In DNA, the CDR3 is TGTGCCACCAGTGATCTCCATGAGCAGTTCTTC.

The chain employs TRBV21-1 and TRBJ1-2; the table's D call TRBD1 went unverified against the DNA. TRBV21-1 is flagged as a pseudogene. The CDR3 runs to 12 residues. The CDR3 nucleotides read TGTGCCAGCAGGGACCAGGGAAATGGCTACACCTTC. Translation: CASRDQGNGYTF.

The chain links TRBV19 to TRBJ2-5; D unresolved. This CDR3 has 11 residues. V lost 5 bases to trimming and J lost 3 bases, with 4 bases between them. The germline CDR1 and CDR2 sequences are LNHDA and SQIVND (reference sequence). The CDR3 is CASSRKETQYF. The CDR3 DNA is TGTGCCAGTAGTCGTAAAGAGACCCAGTACTTC.

The chain recombines TRBV6-5 with TRBJ1-5; TRBD1 matches at 7 bases. Germline lookup yields CDR1 MNHEY and CDR2 SVGAGI. CDR3 length: 14 amino acids. V gave up 2 bases and J gave up 5 bases; unmatched junction bases: 3. CDR3 in amino acids: CASSYGQGDQPQHF. The CDR3 DNA is TGTGCCAGCAGTTACGGGCAGGGGGATCAGCCCCAGCATTTT.

This sequence joins TRBV5-4 and TRBJ2-7, with 9 bases identical to TRBD1. This CDR3 contains 14 residues. Looked up from germline, CDR1 is SGHNT and CDR2 is YYREEE (reference sequence). After removal of 5 bases from V and 3 bases from J, the junction contained 6 bases not matched to a gene. The CDR3 sequence: CASSRDRALYEQYF. The CDR3 DNA follows: TGTGCCAGCAGTCGGGACAGGGCACTCTACGAGCAGTACTTC.

With regard to this clone: At the DNA level, this CDR3 is encoded by other sequences in the same sample as well. The chain recombines TRBV11-2 with TRBJ1-6; D perhaps matches TRBD1 (6 bases). CDR1 and CDR2 (germline): SGHAT, FQNNGV. V lost 2 bases, J lost 7 bases, and 9 bases lay in between. This CDR3 is 14 amino acids long. The DNA for the CDR3 is TGTGCCAGCAGCTTAACAGGGTTAAATTCACCCCTCCACTTT. This gives the protein CASSLTGLNSPLHF.

The J gene is TRBJ1-1, the V gene TRBV6-2 or TRBV6-3; the match to TRBD1 covers 8 bases. The CDR3 has 14 residues. Germline V gives CDR1 MNHEY, CDR2 SVGEGT. The junction had 4 bases not matched to a gene; V was cut back by 2 bases and J by 5 bases. Here the CDR3 reads CASSYRTGLTEAFF. CDR3 nucleotides: TGTGCCAGCAGTTACCGGACAGGGCTAACTGAAGCTTTCTTT.

The rearrangement links TRBV19 to TRBJ1-1; 9 bases are a match to TRBD1. Germline V gene sequence: CDR1 LNHDA, CDR2 SQIVND (reference sequence). This CDR3 is built from 16 residues. The junction had 12 bases not matched to a gene; V was cut back by 7 bases and J by 3 bases. CDR3 sequence reads: CASTPGQGKGDTEAFF. CDR3 bases: TGTGCCAGTACCCCGGGACAGGGAAAAGGGGACACTGAAGCTTTCTTT. Filled out from reference TRBV19 and TRBJ1-1, the complete variable domain reads DGGITQSPKYLFRKEGQNVTLSCEQNLNHDAMYWYRQDPGQGLRLIYYSQIVNDFQKGDIAEGYSVSREKKESFPLTVTSAQKNPTAFYLCASTPGQGKGDTEAFFGQGTRLTVV.

The chain combines TRBV28 with TRBJ1-1; 7 bases match TRBD1. The V gene end was trimmed by 2 bases and the J gene end by 1 base; junction bases not matched to a gene: 4. CDR3 length equals 15 residues. Germline CDR1 reads MDHEN; CDR2 reads SYDVKM. The CDR3 nucleotides read TGTGCCAGCAGTTTAACGGGACAGAGGAACACTGAAGCTTTCTTT. This translates into CASSLTGQRNTEAFF.

The CDR3 loop reads CASSDSLAGGMQFF. Written as DNA, the CDR3 is TGTGCCAGCAGTGACTCGCTAGCGGGAGGGATGCAGTTCTTC. The chain combines TRBV6-4 with TRBJ2-1, with 12 bases matching TRBD2. J was trimmed by 12 bases and V by 0 bases; bases with no gene match: 3. This CDR3 is 14 amino acids long. CDR1 is MRHNA and CDR2 is SNTAGT in the germline V gene.

The chain uses TRBV9 and TRBJ1-1, with 8 bases matching TRBD1. V shed 0 bases and J 4 bases; nucleotides not matched to a gene: 2. Germline CDR1 reads SGDLS; CDR2 reads YYNGEE. This CDR3 comprises 14 residues. The CDR3 protein is CASSVAGGPTEAFF. The CDR3 nucleotides are TGTGCCAGCAGCGTAGCAGGGGGCCCCACTGAAGCTTTCTTT.

J is TRBJ2-1 and V is TRBV6-2 or TRBV6-3, with 7 bases lining up with TRBD2. Germline values: CDR1 MNHEY, CDR2 SVGEGT. The CDR3 has 16 residues. V trimming: 0 bases; J trimming: 5 bases; junction bases outside the gene matches: 7. The CDR3 protein is CASSYSSAGDHNEQFF. The CDR3 DNA is TGTGCCAGCAGTTACTCATCGGCGGGAGACCACAATGAGCAGTTCTTC.

DNA of the CDR3: TGTGCCAGCACCGAACAGGGCTATGGCTACACCTTC. Protein sequence: CASTEQGYGYTF. V and J are TRBV6-5 and TRBJ1-2; maybe TRBD1 (6 bases). The V and J ends lost 7 bases and 4 bases respectively, with 10 bases between them. The CDR3 runs to 12 residues. The germline V gene encodes CDR1 MNHEY and CDR2 SVGAGI.

This clone has only one observation. V and J are TRBV27 and TRBJ2-2; 7 bases line up with TRBD2. The CDR3 has 14 residues. The germline V gene encodes CDR1 MNHEY and CDR2 SMNVEV (reference sequence). J gave up 5 bases and V 5 bases, and 5 bases lay outside the gene matches. For the CDR3, the DNA is TGTGCCAGCAGTCGCTATAGCGGGACCGGGGAGCTGTTTTTT. This codes for CASSRYSGTGELFF.

The chain employs TRBV6-5 and TRBJ1-6; D is unclear. V was pared by 3 bases and J by 5 bases, with 11 bases between. CDR1 and CDR2 (germline): MNHEY, SVGAGI. This CDR3 is 15 amino acids long. The DNA of the CDR3 is TGTGCCAGCAGTTATAGGGCGGGAGATAATTCACCCCTCCACTTT. Amino acid sequence: CASSYRAGDNSPLHF.

The chain combines TRBV2 with TRBJ2-7; D is uncertain. The germline V and J ends were trimmed by 4 bases and 2 bases, with 6 bases remaining between them. The CDR3 is 12 amino acids. Germline CDR1 SNHLY, CDR2 FYNNEI. The CDR3 spells CASSVLTYEQYF. CDR3 in DNA: TGTGCCAGCAGTGTTCTAACCTACGAGCAGTACTTC.

This clone was picked up one time. V usage is TRBV6-5 and J usage is TRBJ2-2, with D possibly matching TRBD2 (6 bases). Trimming left V 6 bases short and J 4 bases short, with 15 bases between. Germline V gives CDR1 MNHEY, CDR2 SVGAGI. The CDR3 is 15 residues long. DNA of the CDR3: TGTGCCAGCAGGCGGGATCCTATTTCCACCGGGGAGCTGTTTTTT. Encoded protein: CASRRDPISTGELFF.

This chain links TRBV28 with TRBJ1-1; possibly TRBD1 for D (6 bases). CDR1 and CDR2 from the germline V gene are MDHEN and SYDVKM. The CDR3 is 12 residues long. V was trimmed by 6 bases and J by 12 bases, leaving 17 bases between them. CDR3 amino acids: CASRDPGATTFF. The CDR3, as DNA: TGTGCCAGCAGGGACCCAGGGGCGACAACTTTCTTT.

The chain uses TRBV6-5 and TRBJ2-3; 7 nucleotides align to TRBD1. V lost 6 bases and J lost 2; bases outside the gene matches: 8. The CDR3 totals 15 residues. Germline values: CDR1 MNHEY, CDR2 SVGAGI. The chain's CDR3 is CASSRRDSSTDTQYF. Written as DNA, the CDR3 is TGTGCCAGCAGCCGCCGGGACAGTTCCACAGATACGCAGTATTTT.

This chain uses TRBV2 with TRBJ2-1, with a weak D call TRBD2 (6 bases). The CDR3 length is 13 residues. Trimming pared 6 bases from V and 7 bases from J, leaving 13 bases between. Germline assignment: CDR1 SNHLY and CDR2 FYNNEI. CDR3 sequence (DNA): TGTGCCAGCAGCCGGACTGGGAGGAATGAGCAGTTCTTC. Its protein is CASSRTGRNEQFF. Based on the CDR3 plus reference TRBV2 and TRBJ2-1, the full variable domain is EPEVTQTPSHQVTQMGQEVILRCVPISNHLYFYWYRQILGQKVEFLVSFYNNEISEKSEIFDDQFSVERPDGSNFTLKIRSTKLEDSAMYFCASSRTGRNEQFFGPGTRLTVL.

The chain carries TRBV18 and TRBJ1-1, with 7 nucleotides matching TRBD1. The CDR3 has 13 amino acids. Germline CDR1 is KGHSH and CDR2 is LQKENI. Losses at the gene ends were 2 bases for V and 5 bases for J; bases not matched to a gene: 2. The chain's CDR3 is CASSPEQGTEAFF. CDR3 nucleotides: TGTGCCAGCTCACCAGAACAGGGGACTGAAGCTTTCTTT. Full variable domain (rest looked up from reference TRBV18 and TRBJ1-1): NAGVMQNPRHLVRRRGQEARLRCSPMKGHSHVYWYRQLPEEGLKFMVYLQKENIIDESGMPKERFSAEFPKEGPSILRIQQVVRGDSAAYFCASSPEQGTEAFFGQGTRLTVV.

V gene TRBV5-1 combines with J gene TRBJ2-3; tentatively, D is TRBD2 (6 bases). Germline V gene lookup returns CDR1 SGHRS and CDR2 YFSETQ. The CDR3 spans 17 residues. V lost 0 bases, J lost 8 bases, and 22 bases lay in between. The CDR3 region has the DNA TGCGCCAGCAGCTTGGGTTGGGAGGATCCCCGTCAGGGTACGCAGTATTTT. Protein: CASSLGWEDPRQGTQYF.

The CDR3 nucleotides are TGTGCCAGCAGCACTAGCGGGAGAGGGAATGAGCAGTTCTTC. Translated: CASSTSGRGNEQFF. This chain uses TRBV7-3 with TRBJ2-1; TRBD2 aligns across 11 bases. After removal of 5 bases from V and 7 bases from J, the junction contained 4 bases not matched to a gene. The CDR3 extends over 14 amino acids. Germline lookup yields CDR1 SGHTA and CDR2 FQGTGA.

This chain links TRBV5-6 with TRBJ1-2; a weak D match, TRBD1 (6 bases). The V and J ends lost 1 base and 4 bases respectively, with 11 bases between them. The germline gives CDR1 SGHDT, CDR2 YYEEEE. The CDR3 is made up of 14 amino acids. The DNA of the CDR3 is TGTGCCAGCAGCTTGTCTAACAGGGCCTATGGCTACACCTTC. This encodes CASSLSNRAYGYTF.

The chain joins TRBV2 to TRBJ2-7; TRBD1 agrees at 7 bases. Germline loops: CDR1 SNHLY, CDR2 FYNNEI. The CDR3 is 13 residues long. V was pared by 4 bases and J by 7 bases, with 7 bases of the junction left unmatched. The CDR3 nucleotides read TGTGCCAGCAGTGGGACAGGTGTAAGAGAGCAGTACTTC. Protein product: CASSGTGVREQYF.

This clone was picked up one time. V and J are TRBV5-8 and TRBJ1-1; possibly TRBD1 for D (6 bases). V lost 1 base and J lost 7, with 14 bases in between. CDR1 is SGHTS, CDR2 YDEGEE, per germline. The CDR3 is made up of 14 amino acids. The CDR3 bases are TGTGCCAGCAGCTTGCGGGGACAATTCTATGAAGCTTTCTTT. Its protein product is CASSLRGQFYEAFF.

This chain links TRBV28 with TRBJ1-5; tentatively, D is TRBD1 (6 bases). This CDR3 region has 14 residues. The germline V gene has CDR1 MDHEN and CDR2 SYDVKM. Trimming pared 6 bases from V and 3 bases from J, leaving 12 bases between. CDR3 nucleotide sequence: TGTGCCAGCAGCCAAGGGGGACCCAATCAGCCCCAGCATTTT. This gives the protein CASSQGGPNQPQHF.